This T cell receptor (beta chain) appears in the sequencing data of a study of cytotoxic CD8 clonotypes in ibrutinib-treated CLL listed by TCRdb under 2021. About the full investigation: The cohort had about a dozen relapsed/refractory and approximately 14 treatment-naive patients; roughly 18 were IGHV unmutated. Partial responses were observed in 24 patients and complete responses in 2; after a median follow-up of roughly 72 months, remission was maintained in 15 or so patients and progression was observed in around twelve. Response samples were taken after a median of 12 months on treatment, ranging from about 6 to 36 months. An average of roughly 270,000 productive templates and 94,082 productive rearrangements was obtained per sample. Of the 85 to 90 participants in the trial, roughly 26 had longitudinal samples available. Cryopreserved peripheral blood mononuclear cells were collected at three points: before therapy, at response, and at either sustained remission or disease progression. Every remission and progressive disease sample was obtained while ibrutinib was still being received by the patients. Overall study outcomes, separate from this receptor: Lymph node repertoires were not examined, and the timing of sampling was not matched between patients in sustained remission and those whose disease progressed. Public clonotypes were rare and either shrank or stayed stable during treatment, and the rise in clonality at ibrutinib response reflected expansion of private clonotypes. At baseline, clonality was higher than in age-matched healthy donors and showed a strong correlation with circulating CD8+ T-cell counts. At ibrutinib response clonality went up, during sustained remission it held steady, and at progression it dropped back toward baseline.

Reading the label with the study, this specimen's time point is: approximately eleven months on ibrutinib. Roughly 2 micrograms of genomic DNA were extracted from cryopreserved PBMCs for TCR beta library preparation. Longitudinal blood samples from CLL patients on ibrutinib monotherapy underwent high-throughput TCR beta sequencing. The patients were enrolled in a single-center, open-label phase 2 trial of ibrutinib monotherapy. The CDR3 has 15 amino acids, counting the end cysteine and phenylalanine. Only the CDR3 region is kept as DNA, spanning 45 bases read in frame from base 1. Deletion took 3 bases off V and 3 bases off J, with a span of 12 bases between the germline ends. The germline V gene sets CDR1 to LGHNA and CDR2 to YNFKEQ. A remark on this clone: Its specific antigen is unknown. No base qualities exist here, and no much larger clone lies one base off it.

On a MiSeq, deep resolution sequencing aimed for a depth between 1 in 1 million and 1 in 200,000 T cells, with each clonotype covered about 9.2x on average. The immunoSEQ hsTCRB Kit was used to generate TCR beta libraries. On the study's bioinformatics: ImmunoSEQ Data Assistant and ImmunoSEQ Analyzer were used for data analysis, and V, D and J genes were assigned according to IMGT definitions. Clonality, with values ranging from 0 to 1, was calculated as one minus the normalized Shannon entropy of productive rearrangement frequencies. Public clonotype analysis was restricted to overrepresented clonotypes comprising at least 0.05% of each patient's repertoire. About twelve age-matched healthy donor repertoires from immuneACCESS were used as controls for clonality. TCRdb mirrors the immuneACCESS table, restricted to in-frame sequences. Some clones are absent from its copies; in checked studies, under half trace to an unresolved V gene, and the reason for the others is unknown. D and trimming were read from the DNA, whereas the V and J calls and clone size are those reported in that table. In this sample the table shows some 200,000 clones, about four fifths of which occur a single time. Together, the top ten hold roughly 11% of the sample.

The clonotype originates from a human donor with chronic lymphocytic leukemia. This sequence uses TRBV4-2 and TRBJ2-1, with the D gene not confidently named. The sequencing used PBMCs, collected after 12 months of ibrutinib treatment. The CDR3 has the sequence CASSHAIVDYNEQFF. The base sequence is TGTGCCAGCAGCCACGCAATTGTCGACTACAATGAGCAGTTCTTC.